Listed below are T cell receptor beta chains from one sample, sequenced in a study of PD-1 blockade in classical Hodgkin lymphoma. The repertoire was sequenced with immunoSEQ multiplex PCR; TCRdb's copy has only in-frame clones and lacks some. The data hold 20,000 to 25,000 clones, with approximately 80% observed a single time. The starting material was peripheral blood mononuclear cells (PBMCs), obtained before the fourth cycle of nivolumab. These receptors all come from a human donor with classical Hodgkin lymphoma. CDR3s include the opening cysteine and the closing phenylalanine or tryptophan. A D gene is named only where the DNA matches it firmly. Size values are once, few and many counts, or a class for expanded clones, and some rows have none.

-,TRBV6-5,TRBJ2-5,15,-,TGTGCCAGCAGCCCTGGACAGATCTCAACGCGGACCCAGTACTTC,CASSPGQISTRTQYF
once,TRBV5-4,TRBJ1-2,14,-,TGTGCCAGCAGCTTGGGACAGGCCGCCTATGGCTACACCTTC,CASSLGQAAYGYTF
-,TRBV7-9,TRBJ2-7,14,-,TGTGCCAGCAAACAACAGGGTGAAGCCTACGAGCAGTACTTC,CASKQQGEAYEQYF
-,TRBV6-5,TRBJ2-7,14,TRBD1,TGTGCCAGCAGTTACTCAGAACAGGGGAACGAGCAGTACTTC,CASSYSEQGNEQYF
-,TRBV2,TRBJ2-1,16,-,TGTGCCAGCAGCCGGAGTAGGGACAAGATGTACAATGAGCAGTTCTTC,CASSRSRDKMYNEQFF
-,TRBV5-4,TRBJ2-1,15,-,TGTGCCAGCAGCTTTGCCGGGACCACTCACAATGAGCAGTTCTTC,CASSFAGTTHNEQFF
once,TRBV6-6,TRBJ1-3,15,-,TGTGCCAGCAGTTACTCCGGACAATCTGGAAACACCATATATTTT,CASSYSGQSGNTIYF
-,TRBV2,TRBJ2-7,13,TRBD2,TGTGCCGGAACTAGCGTGACCCTGAACGAGCAGTACTTC,CAGTSVTLNEQYF
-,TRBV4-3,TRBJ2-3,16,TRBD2,TGCGCCAGCAGCCAAGGACCGACTAGCGGCACAGATACGCAGTATTTT,CASSQGPTSGTDTQYF
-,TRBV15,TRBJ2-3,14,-,TGTGCCACCAGCAGAGGGTGGGACACAGATACGCAGTATTTT,CATSRGWDTDTQYF
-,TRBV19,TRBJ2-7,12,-,TGTGCCAGTAGTAGTGGGCCTGGGGAGCAGTACTTC,CASSSGPGEQYF
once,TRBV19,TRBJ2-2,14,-,TGTGCCAGTAGTCTTGGGCCCAACACCGGGGAGCTGTTTTTT,CASSLGPNTGELFF
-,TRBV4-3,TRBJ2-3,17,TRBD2,TGCGCCAGCAGCCCCCTATTGGCGGGGGGGTTTCTGGGTACGCAGTATTTT,CASSPLLAGGFLGTQYF
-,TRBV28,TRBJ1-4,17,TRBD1,TGTGCCAGCACCCAAACCCTCCCGGACAGGGGGTCTGAAAAACTGTTTTTT,CASTQTLPDRGSEKLFF
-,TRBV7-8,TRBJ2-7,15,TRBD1,TGTGCCAGCAGCTTCTCCGGGACAGGGGTAGACGAGCAGTACTTC,CASSFSGTGVDEQYF
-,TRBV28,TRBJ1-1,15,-,TGTGCCAGCAGTTCTAATCCGACAGGCATCTCTGAAGCTTTCTTT,CASSSNPTGISEAFF
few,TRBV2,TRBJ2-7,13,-,TGTGCCAGCAGTGAAGGAAGCTCCTACGAGCAGTACTTC,CASSEGSSYEQYF
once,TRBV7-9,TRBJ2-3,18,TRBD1,TGTGCCAGCAGCCCCTATGGAGGGGACAGGGACCCCACAGATACGCAGTATTTT,CASSPYGGDRDPTDTQYF
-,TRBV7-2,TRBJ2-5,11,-,TGTGCCAGCACAACGGGGGAGACCCAGTACTTC,CASTTGETQYF
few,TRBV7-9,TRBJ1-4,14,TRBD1,TGTGCCAGCCGGGACAGCGGAATAAATGAAAAACTGTTTTTT,CASRDSGINEKLFF
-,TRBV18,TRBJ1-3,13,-,TGTGCCAGCTCACCACCTACGCGAAACACCATATATTTT,CASSPPTRNTIYF
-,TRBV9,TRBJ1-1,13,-,TGTGCCAGCAGCGCTTCGGCGGGGGGGCTAGCTTTCTTT,CASSASAGGLAFF
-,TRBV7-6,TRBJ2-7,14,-,TGTGCCAGCAGCTTTGCGGGGAGCTCCTACGAGCAGTACTTC,CASSFAGSSYEQYF
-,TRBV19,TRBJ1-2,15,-,TGTGCCAGTAGCCCTGTGGGGACTTTGATCTATGGCTACACCTTC,CASSPVGTLIYGYTF
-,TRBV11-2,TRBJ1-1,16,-,TGTGCCAGCAGCCCTCGTGGGGGGCCCATGAACACTGAAGCTTTCTTT,CASSPRGGPMNTEAFF
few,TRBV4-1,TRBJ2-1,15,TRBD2,TGCGCCAGCAGCCGGGACGCGGGGGGGGTAAATGAGCAGTTCTTC,CASSRDAGGVNEQFF
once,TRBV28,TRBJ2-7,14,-,TGTGCCAGCAGTTCCTCCCTTACAGGGCTCGAGCAGTACTTC,CASSSSLTGLEQYF
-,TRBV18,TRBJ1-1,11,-,TGTGCCAGCCCCCGGGGGACTGAAGCTTTCTTT,CASPRGTEAFF
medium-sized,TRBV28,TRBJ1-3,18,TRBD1,TGTGCCAGCAGTTCAACATGGGGCAGGGGGCATTCTGGAAACACCATATATTTT,CASSSTWGRGHSGNTIYF
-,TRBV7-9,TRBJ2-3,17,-,TGTGCCAGCAGCCAAGGAGGGGGTGCAGGACCACTGGATACGCAGTATTTT,CASSQGGGAGPLDTQYF
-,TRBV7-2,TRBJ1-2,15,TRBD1,TGTGCCAGCAGCCGGGACAGGGGGGAAGGTTATGGCTACACCTTC,CASSRDRGEGYGYTF
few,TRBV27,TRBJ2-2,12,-,TGTGCCACCAGTCGAGTCCCCGGGGAGCTGTTTTTT,CATSRVPGELFF
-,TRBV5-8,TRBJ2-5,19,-,TGTGCCAGCAGCCCCCTGGGTGTTAGGGGGGGCTCCCGTTCAGAGACCCAGTACTTC,CASSPLGVRGGSRSETQYF
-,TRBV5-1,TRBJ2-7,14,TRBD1,TGCGCCAGCAGCCGGGACAGTAAAGCCTACGAGCAGTACTTC,CASSRDSKAYEQYF
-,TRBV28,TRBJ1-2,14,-,TGTGCCAGCAGTTTTCGGGAGGGGCCCTATGGCTACACCTTC,CASSFREGPYGYTF
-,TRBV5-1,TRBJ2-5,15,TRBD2,TGCGCCAGCAGCTGGGAGGGGCAATTCCAAGAGACCCAGTACTTC,CASSWEGQFQETQYF
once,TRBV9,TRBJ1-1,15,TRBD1,TGTGCCAGCAGTCCATTTGGGACAGTGAACACTGAAGCTTTCTTT,CASSPFGTVNTEAFF
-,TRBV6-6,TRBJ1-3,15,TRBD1,TGTGCCAGCAGTCCCCGGGACAGGGCTAGAAACACCATATATTTT,CASSPRDRARNTIYF
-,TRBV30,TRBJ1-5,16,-,TGTGCCTGGAGTGTACGGAGGGGGGCACAGGGCCAGCCCCAGCATTTT,CAWSVRRGAQGQPQHF
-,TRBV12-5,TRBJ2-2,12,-,TGTGCTAGTGGTTTGTCCACCGGGGAGCTGTTTTTT,CASGLSTGELFF
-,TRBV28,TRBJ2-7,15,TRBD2,TGTGCCAGCAGTTCCCCCGGGACTAGCATCTACGAGCAGTACTTC,CASSSPGTSIYEQYF
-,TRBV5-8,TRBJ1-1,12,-,TGTGCCAGCAGCTGGATTAACACTGAAGCTTTCTTT,CASSWINTEAFF
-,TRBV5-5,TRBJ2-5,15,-,TGTGCCAGCACCCCAGGGGCCAGCACCCAAGAGACCCAGTACTTC,CASTPGASTQETQYF